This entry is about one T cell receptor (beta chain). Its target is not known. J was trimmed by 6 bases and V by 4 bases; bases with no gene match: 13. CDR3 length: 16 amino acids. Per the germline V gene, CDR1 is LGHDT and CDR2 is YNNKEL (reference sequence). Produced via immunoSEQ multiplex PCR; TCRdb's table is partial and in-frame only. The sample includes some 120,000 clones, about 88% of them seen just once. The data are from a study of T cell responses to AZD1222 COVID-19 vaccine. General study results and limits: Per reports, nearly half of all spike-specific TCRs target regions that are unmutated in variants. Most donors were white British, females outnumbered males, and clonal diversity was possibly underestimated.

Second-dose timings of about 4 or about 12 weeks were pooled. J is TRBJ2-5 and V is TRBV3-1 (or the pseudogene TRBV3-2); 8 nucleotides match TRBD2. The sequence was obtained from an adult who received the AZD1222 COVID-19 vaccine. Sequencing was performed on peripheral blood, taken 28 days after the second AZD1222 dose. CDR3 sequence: CASSLPSGGGRKTQYF. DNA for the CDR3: TGTGCCAGCAGCCTACCTTCCGGGGGGGGCAGGAAGACCCAGTACTTC.